This note documents a single TCR beta chain sequence. The antigen remains unidentified. The data were obtained in a study of T cells in localized non-small cell lung cancer. Notes on the study in general: Blood T cell density predicted longer survival; adjacent-lung clonality, shorter. There were a median roughly 61 of the top 100 tumor clones appearing in adjacent lung.

This CDR3 comprises 14 residues. Germline V gene data show CDR1 as MNHNS and CDR2 as SASEGT. The germline V and J ends were trimmed by 7 bases and 0 bases, with 10 bases remaining between them. Assay used: immunoSEQ multiplex PCR; TCRdb lists only in-frame clones, some missing. Counted here are 40,000 to 65,000 clones, 75% to 90% occurring once; the ten biggest clones make up about a sixth. Sequencing was performed on peripheral blood mononuclear cells, taken before any cancer treatment. V is TRBV6-1 and J is TRBJ1-3; D gene uncertain. The clonotype originates from a man between 40 and 70 years old with stage III lung adenocarcinoma. The DNA for the CDR3 is TGTGCCAGCATCAGGCCCGACTCTGGAAACACCATATATTTT. Translated, it gives CASIRPDSGNTIYF.